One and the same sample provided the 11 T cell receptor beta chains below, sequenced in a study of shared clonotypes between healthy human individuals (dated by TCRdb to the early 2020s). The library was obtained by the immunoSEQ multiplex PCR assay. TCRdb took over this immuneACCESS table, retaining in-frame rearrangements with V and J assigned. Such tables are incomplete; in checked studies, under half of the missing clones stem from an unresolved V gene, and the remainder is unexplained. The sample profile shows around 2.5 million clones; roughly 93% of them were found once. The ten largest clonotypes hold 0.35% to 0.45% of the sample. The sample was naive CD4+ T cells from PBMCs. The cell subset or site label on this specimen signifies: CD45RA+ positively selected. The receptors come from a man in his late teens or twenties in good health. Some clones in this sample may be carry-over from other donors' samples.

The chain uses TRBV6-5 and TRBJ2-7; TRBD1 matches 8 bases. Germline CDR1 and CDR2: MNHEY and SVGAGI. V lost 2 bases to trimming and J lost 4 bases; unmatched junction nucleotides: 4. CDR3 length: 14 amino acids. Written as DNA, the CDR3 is TGTGCCAGCAGTTACATTCAGGGGGCGTACGAGCAGTACTTC. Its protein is CASSYIQGAYEQYF.

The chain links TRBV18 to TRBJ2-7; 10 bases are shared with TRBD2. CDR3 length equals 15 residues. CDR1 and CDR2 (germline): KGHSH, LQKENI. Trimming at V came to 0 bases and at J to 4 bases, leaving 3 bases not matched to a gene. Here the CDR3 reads CASSPPLAGEYEQYF. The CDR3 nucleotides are TGTGCCAGCTCACCACCTCTAGCGGGGGAGTACGAGCAGTACTTC.

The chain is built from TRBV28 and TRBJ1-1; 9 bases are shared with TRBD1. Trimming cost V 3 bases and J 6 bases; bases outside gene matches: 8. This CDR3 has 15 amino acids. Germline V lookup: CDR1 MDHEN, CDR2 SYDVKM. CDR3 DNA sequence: TGTGCCAGCAGTTTGAAGGGGACAGGGAAGGCTGAAGCTTTCTTT. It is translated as CASSLKGTGKAEAFF. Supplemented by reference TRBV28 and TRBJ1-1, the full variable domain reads DVKVTQSSRYLVKRTGEKVFLECVQDMDHENMFWYRQDPGLGLRLIYFSYDVKMKEKGDIPEGYSVSREKKERFSLILESASTNQTSMYLCASSLKGTGKAEAFFGQGTRLTVV.

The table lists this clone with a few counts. For the CDR3, the DNA is TGTGCCAGCAGGGTGGGGCGGACTGGAAACACCATATATTTT. Its protein product is CASRVGRTGNTIYF. V is TRBV7-9 and J is TRBJ1-3; maybe TRBD1 (5 bases). V was shortened by 6 bases and J by 2 bases, with 11 bases between the two germline ends. CDR1 is SEHNR and CDR2 is FQNEAQ in the germline V gene (reference sequence). The CDR3 has 14 amino acids.

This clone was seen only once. The CDR3 reads CASGQGQVQRPYEQYF. The CDR3 nucleotides are TGTGCCAGCGGGCAAGGACAGGTCCAACGTCCCTACGAGCAGTACTTC. The chain uses TRBV28 and TRBJ2-7; 7 bases match TRBD1. The CDR3 loop spans 16 amino acids. V gave up 8 bases and J gave up 2 bases; unmatched junction bases: 15. The germline gives CDR1 MDHEN, CDR2 SYDVKM.

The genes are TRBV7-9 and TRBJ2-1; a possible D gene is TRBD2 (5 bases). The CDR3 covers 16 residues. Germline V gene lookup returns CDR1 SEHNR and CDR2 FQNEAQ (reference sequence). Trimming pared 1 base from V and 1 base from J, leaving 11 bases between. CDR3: CASSLGRGFSYNEQFF. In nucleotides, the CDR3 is TGTGCCAGCAGCTTAGGTCGCGGGTTTTCCTACAATGAGCAGTTCTTC.

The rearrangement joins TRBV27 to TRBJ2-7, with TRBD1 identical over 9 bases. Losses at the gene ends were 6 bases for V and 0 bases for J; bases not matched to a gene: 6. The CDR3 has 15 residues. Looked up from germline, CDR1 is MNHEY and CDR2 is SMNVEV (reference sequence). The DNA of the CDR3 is TGTGCCAGCAGGACTGACAGGGGGAACTCCTACGAGCAGTACTTC. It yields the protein CASRTDRGNSYEQYF.

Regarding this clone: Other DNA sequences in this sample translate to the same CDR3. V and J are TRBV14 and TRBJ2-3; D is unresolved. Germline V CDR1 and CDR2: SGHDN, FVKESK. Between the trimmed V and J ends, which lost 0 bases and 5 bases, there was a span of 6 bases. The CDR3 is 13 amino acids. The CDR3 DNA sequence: TGTGCCAGCAGCCAAGACCGGAGAGATACGCAGTATTTT. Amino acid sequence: CASSQDRRDTQYF. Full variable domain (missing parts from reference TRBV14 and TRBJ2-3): EAGVTQFPSHSVIEKGQTVTLRCDPISGHDNLYWYRRVMGKEIKFLLHFVKESKQDESGMPNNRFLAERTGGTYSTLKVQPAELEDSGVYFCASSQDRRDTQYFGPGTRLTVL.

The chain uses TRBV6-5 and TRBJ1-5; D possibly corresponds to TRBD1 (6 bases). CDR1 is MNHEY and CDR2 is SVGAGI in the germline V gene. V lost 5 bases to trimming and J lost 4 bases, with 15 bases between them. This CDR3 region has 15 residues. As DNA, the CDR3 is TGTGCCAGCAGTCCATTAGGGACATCAAATCAGCCCCAGCATTTT. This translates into CASSPLGTSNQPQHF.

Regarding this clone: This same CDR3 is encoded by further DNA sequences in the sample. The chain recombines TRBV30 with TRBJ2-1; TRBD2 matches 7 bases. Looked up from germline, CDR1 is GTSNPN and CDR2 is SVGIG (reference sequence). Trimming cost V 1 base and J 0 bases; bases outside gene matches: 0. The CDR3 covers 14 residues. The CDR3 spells CAWSGGSSYNEQFF. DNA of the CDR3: TGTGCCTGGAGTGGCGGGAGCTCCTACAATGAGCAGTTCTTC.

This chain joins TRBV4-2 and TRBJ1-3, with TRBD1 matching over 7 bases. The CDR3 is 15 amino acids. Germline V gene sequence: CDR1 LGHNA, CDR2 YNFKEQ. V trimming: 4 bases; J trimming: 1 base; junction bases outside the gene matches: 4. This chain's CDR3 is CASSPLDRSGNTIYF. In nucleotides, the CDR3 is TGTGCCAGCAGCCCTCTGGACAGGTCTGGAAACACCATATATTTT.